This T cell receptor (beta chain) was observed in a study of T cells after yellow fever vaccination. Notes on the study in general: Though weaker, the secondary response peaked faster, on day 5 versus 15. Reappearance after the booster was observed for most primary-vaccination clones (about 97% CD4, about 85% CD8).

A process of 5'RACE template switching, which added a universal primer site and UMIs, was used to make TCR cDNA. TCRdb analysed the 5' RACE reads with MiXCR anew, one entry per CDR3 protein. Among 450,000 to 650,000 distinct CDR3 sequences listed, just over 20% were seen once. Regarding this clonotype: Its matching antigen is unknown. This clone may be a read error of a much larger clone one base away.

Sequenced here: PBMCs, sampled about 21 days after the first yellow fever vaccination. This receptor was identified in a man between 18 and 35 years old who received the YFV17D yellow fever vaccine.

CDR3 sequence (DNA): TGCGCCGGCAGCTTGGGACAGGGGAATTCACCCCTCCACTTT. Translated: CAGSLGQGNSPLHF. V usage is TRBV5-1 and J usage is TRBJ1-6; 10 positions match TRBD1. This CDR3 is 14 amino acids long. Germline lookup yields CDR1 SGHRS and CDR2 YFSETQ. Variable domain in full (rest from reference TRBV5-1 and TRBJ1-6): KAGVTQTPRYLIKTRGQQVTLSCSPISGHRSVSWYQQTPGQGLQFLFEYFSETQRNKGNFPGRFSGRQFSNSRSEMNVSTLELGDSALYLCAGSLGQGNSPLHFGNGTRLTVT.